This is a list of T cell receptor beta chains from one sample in a study of T cells after yellow fever vaccination. TCRdb processed the 5' RACE reads anew with MiXCR; each CDR3 protein has one entry. The table lists about 340,000 distinct CDR3 sequences, around 12% of them singletons. The source was CD4+ T cells sorted from PBMCs, collected 15 days after the yellow fever booster vaccination. The receptors derive from a man younger than 30 who received the YFV17D yellow fever vaccine. Each CDR3 is given without its conserved first and last residue.

v_call cdr3_aa
TRBV7-9 ASSLGSGAGNEKLF
TRBV12-3/TRBV12-4 ASSSYGGGLSYNSPLH
TRBV6-2/TRBV6-3 ASTSGGGTDTQY
TRBV10-3 AIMETGAYNEQF
TRBV27 ASRAKGLSYGYT
TRBV6-5 ASSPRDSRTDTQY
TRBV7-2 ASSPLFRDTEAF
TRBV5-1 ASSLQDRAYEQY
TRBV7-2 ASSFGGAQGNQPQH
TRBV4-3 ASSQDGTHMGGYT
TRBV6-2/TRBV6-3 ASRKGDQPQH
TRBV7-2 ASSDRVRWD
TRBV11-2 ASTLHTQETQY
TRBV6-6 ASSVGPNEKLF
TRBV10-3 AISGGSDSDYEQY
TRBV6-5 ASSRQGPTEAF
TRBV21-1 ASGGYGTGSQETQY
TRBV2 ASSEGGFQPQH
TRBV5-6 ASSSAGALGDTQY
TRBV28 ASSIDRWTGDNTDTQY
TRBV6-1 ASSSTGMVFSNQPQH
TRBV5-4 ASSFSGSGNTIY
TRBV5-1 ASSEGLGGNTIY
TRBV6-5 ASTRGRDYGYT
TRBV12-3/TRBV12-4 ASRSQGVNTEAF
TRBV6-1 ASSEDRGGGNTIY
TRBV20-1 SARTGQEFGYT
TRBV20-1 SARPGQGRSSYEQY
TRBV10-3 AISEVTGDYEQY
TRBV12-3/TRBV12-4 ASRAPGTALNIQY
TRBV7-2 ASSPPGRYLEAF
TRBV12-3/TRBV12-4 ASSFGGLDYGYT
TRBV20-1 SASSRGGKETQY
TRBV20-1 SAKTGSGANVLT
TRBV20-1 SARDPLAGETQY
TRBV5-5 ASSSEKRGAGTDTQY
TRBV6-5 ASSYSQGAHQPQH
TRBV4-2 ASSQDTVAGGRETQY
TRBV11-1 ASSSQRGAGELF
TRBV27 ASSFDPAGGAKNIQY
TRBV30 AWSGGTGAYEQY
TRBV12-3/TRBV12-4 ASSTGIDTGELF
TRBV3-1 ASSQAGTLQETQY
TRBV12-3/TRBV12-4 ASRQGATGYT
TRBV4-1 ASSQEGSGGRNSPLH
TRBV6-2/TRBV6-3 ASRRDSVNYGYT
TRBV18 ASSPLARTANEKLF
TRBV11-2 ASSFVWGVGQF
TRBV25-1 ASGSFGGNTIY
TRBV11-3 ASSLGFGRDEQF
TRBV6-2/TRBV6-3 ASSYGRNTEAF